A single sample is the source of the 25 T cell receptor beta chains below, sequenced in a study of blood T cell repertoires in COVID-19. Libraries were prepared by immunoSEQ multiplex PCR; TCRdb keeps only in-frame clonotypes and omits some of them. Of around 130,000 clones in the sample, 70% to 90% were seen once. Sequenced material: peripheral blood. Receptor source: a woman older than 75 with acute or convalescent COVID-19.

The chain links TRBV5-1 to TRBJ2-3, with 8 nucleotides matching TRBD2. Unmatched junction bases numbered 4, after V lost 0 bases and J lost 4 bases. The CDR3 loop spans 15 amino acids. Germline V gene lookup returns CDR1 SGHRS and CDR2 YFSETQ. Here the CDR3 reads CASSLDVGGADTQYF. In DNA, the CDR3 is TGCGCCAGCAGCTTGGATGTCGGGGGGGCAGATACGCAGTATTTT. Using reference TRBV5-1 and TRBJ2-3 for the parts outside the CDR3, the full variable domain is KAGVTQTPRYLIKTRGQQVTLSCSPISGHRSVSWYQQTPGQGLQFLFEYFSETQRNKGNFPGRFSGRQFSNSRSEMNVSTLELGDSALYLCASSLDVGGADTQYFGPGTRLTVL.

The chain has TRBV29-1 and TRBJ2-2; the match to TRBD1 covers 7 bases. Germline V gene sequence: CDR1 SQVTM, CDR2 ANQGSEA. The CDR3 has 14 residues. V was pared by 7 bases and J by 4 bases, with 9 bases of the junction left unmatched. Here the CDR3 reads CSATGTALTGELFF. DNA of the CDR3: TGCAGCGCCACCGGGACAGCCCTCACCGGGGAGCTGTTTTTT.

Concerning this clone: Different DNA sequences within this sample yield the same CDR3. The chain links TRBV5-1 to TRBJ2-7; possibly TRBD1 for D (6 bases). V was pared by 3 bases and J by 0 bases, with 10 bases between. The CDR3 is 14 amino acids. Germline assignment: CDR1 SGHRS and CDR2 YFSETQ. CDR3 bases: TGCGCCAGCAGCTCACAGGGCAGCTCCTACGAGCAGTACTTC. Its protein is CASSSQGSSYEQYF.

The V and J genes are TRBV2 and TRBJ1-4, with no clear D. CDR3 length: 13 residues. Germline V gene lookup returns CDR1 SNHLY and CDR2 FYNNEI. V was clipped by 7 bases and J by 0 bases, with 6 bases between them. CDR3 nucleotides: TGTGCCAGCACGGGTACAACTAATGAAAAACTGTTTTTT. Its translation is CASTGTTNEKLFF.

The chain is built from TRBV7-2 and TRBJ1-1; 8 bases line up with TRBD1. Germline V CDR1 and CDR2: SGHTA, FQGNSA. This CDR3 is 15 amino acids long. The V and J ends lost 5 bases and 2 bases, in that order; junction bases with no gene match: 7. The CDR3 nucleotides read TGTGCCAGCAGCAACACCGGGACAGGAAACACTGAAGCTTTCTTT. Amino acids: CASSNTGTGNTEAFF.

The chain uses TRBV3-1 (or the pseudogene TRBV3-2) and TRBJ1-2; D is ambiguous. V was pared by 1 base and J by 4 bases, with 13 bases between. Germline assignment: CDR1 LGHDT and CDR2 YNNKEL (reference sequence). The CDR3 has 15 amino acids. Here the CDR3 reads CASSQGGGLRYGYTF. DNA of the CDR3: TGTGCCAGCAGCCAAGGCGGCGGACTTCGCTATGGCTACACCTTC.

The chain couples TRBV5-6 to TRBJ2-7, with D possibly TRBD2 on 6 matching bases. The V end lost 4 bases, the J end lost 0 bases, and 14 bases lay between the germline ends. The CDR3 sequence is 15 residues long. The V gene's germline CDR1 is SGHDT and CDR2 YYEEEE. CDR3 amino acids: CASSPGVLSSYEQYF. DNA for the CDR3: TGTGCCAGCAGCCCGGGGGTGTTGAGCTCCTACGAGCAGTACTTC. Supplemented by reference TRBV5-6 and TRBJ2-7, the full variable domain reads DAGVTQSPTHLIKTRGQQVTLRCSPKSGHDTVSWYQQALGQGPQFIFQYYEEEERQRGNFPDRFSGHQFPNYSSELNVNALLLGDSALYLCASSPGVLSSYEQYFGPGTRLTVT.

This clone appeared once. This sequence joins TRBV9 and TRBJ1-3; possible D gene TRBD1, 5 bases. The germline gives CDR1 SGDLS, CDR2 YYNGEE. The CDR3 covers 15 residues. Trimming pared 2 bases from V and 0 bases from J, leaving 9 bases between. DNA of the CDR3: TGTGCCAGCAGCGTCGGGGGAAACTCTGGAAACACCATATATTTT. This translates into CASSVGGNSGNTIYF.

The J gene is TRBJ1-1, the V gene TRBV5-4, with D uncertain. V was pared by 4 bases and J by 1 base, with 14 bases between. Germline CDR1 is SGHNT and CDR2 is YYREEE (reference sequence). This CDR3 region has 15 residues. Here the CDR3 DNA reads TGTGCCAGCAGCCCCACCTCGCTTAGGAACACTGAAGCTTTCTTT. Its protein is CASSPTSLRNTEAFF.

The CDR3 nucleotides read TGTGCCAGCTCACCCTTCAGCGCTGAGAACACCGGGGAGCTGTTTTTT. It is translated as CASSPFSAENTGELFF. The chain joins TRBV18 to TRBJ2-2; D is unresolved. Trimming cost V 3 bases and J 1 base, with 12 bases left between them. Germline V gene lookup returns CDR1 KGHSH and CDR2 LQKENI. The CDR3 has 16 amino acids.

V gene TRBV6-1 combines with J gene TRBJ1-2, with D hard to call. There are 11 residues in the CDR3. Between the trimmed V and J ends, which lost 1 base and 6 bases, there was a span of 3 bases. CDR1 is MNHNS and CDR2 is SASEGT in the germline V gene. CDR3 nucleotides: TGTGCCAGCAGTGAAGGTAATGGCTACACCTTC. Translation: CASSEGNGYTF.

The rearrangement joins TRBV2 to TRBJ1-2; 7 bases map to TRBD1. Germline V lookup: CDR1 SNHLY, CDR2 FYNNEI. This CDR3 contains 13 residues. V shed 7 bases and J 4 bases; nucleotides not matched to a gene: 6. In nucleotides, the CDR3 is TGTGCCAGCACCACAGGGGCCAGCTATGGCTACACCTTC. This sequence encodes CASTTGASYGYTF.

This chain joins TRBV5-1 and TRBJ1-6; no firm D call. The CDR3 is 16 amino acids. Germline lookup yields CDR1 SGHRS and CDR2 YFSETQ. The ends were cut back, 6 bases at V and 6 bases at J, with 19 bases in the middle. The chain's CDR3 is CASTRGVRVSNSPLHF. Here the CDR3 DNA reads TGCGCCAGCACCCGCGGGGTCCGGGTCTCTAATTCACCCCTCCACTTT.

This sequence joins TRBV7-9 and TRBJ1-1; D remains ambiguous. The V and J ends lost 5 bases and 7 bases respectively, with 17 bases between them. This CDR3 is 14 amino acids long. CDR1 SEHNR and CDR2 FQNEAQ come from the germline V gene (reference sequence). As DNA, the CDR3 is TGTGCCAGCAGCCTTCGGGAACTCCCCAATGAAGCTTTCTTT. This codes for CASSLRELPNEAFF.

The CDR3 coding sequence is TGTGCCAGCAGTGATTTGTTGACAGGGTTGAACACTGAAGCTTTCTTT. Amino acid sequence: CASSDLLTGLNTEAFF. The chain carries TRBV6-1 and TRBJ1-1; TRBD1 matches at 7 bases. The J segment lost 0 bases and the V segment lost 3 bases, leaving 7 bases of the junction unmatched. Looked up from germline, CDR1 is MNHNS and CDR2 is SASEGT. The CDR3 runs 16 residues.

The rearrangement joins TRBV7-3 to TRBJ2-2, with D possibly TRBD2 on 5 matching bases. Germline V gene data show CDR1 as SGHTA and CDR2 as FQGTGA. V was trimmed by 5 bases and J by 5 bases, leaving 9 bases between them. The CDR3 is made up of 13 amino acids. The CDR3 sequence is CASSLTGTGELFF. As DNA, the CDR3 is TGTGCCAGCAGCCTTACGGGGACCGGGGAGCTGTTTTTT.

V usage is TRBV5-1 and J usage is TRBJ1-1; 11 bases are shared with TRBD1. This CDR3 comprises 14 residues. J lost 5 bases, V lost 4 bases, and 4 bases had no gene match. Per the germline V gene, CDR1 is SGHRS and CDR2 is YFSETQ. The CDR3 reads CASSIGTGGTEAFF. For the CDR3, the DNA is TGCGCCAGCAGCATTGGGACAGGGGGAACTGAAGCTTTCTTT.

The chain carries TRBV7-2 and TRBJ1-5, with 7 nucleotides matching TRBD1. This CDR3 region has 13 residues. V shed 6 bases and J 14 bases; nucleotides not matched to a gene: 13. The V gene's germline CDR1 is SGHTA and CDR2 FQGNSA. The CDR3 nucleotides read TGTGCCAGCAGTTACAGCGAGGGGGCCGCTAAGCATTTT. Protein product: CASSYSEGAAKHF.

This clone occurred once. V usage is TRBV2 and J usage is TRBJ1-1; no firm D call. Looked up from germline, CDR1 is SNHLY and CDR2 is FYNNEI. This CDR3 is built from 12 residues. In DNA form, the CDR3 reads TGTGCATCACGGGTTATGAACACTGAAGCTTTCTTT. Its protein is CASRVMNTEAFF.

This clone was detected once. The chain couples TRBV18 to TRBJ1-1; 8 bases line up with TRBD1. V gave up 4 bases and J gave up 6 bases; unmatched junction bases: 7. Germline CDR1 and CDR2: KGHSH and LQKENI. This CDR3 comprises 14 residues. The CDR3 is CASSQQGVGSEAFF. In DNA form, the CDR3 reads TGTGCCAGCTCACAACAGGGGGTTGGATCTGAAGCTTTCTTT.

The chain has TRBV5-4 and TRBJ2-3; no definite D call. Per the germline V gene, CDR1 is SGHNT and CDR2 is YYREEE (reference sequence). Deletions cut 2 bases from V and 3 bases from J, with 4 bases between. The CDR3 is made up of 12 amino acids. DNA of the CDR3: TGTGCCAGCAGCTTCAGGACAGATACGCAGTATTTT. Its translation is CASSFRTDTQYF. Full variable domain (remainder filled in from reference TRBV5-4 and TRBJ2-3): ETGVTQSPTHLIKTRGQQVTLRCSSQSGHNTVSWYQQALGQGPQFIFQYYREEENGRGNFPPRFSGLQFPNYSSELNVNALELDDSALYLCASSFRTDTQYFGPGTRLTVL.

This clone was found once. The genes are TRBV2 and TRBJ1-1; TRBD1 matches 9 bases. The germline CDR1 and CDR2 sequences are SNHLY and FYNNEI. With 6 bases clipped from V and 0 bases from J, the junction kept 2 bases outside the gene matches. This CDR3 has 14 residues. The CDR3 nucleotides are TGTGCCAGCAGGAGACAGGGGGTGAACACTGAAGCTTTCTTT. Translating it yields CASRRQGVNTEAFF.

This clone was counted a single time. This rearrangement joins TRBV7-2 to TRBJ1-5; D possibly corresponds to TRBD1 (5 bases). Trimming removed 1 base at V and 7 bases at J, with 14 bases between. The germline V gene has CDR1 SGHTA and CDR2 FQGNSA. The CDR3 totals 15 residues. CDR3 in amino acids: CASSLEGGGEQPQHF. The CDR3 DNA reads TGTGCCAGCAGCTTAGAAGGCGGGGGGGAACAGCCCCAGCATTTT.

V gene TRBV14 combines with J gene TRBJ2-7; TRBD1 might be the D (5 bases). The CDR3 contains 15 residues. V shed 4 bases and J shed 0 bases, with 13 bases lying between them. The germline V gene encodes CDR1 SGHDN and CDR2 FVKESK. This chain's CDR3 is CASSPWGVSSYEQYF. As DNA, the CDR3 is TGTGCCAGCAGCCCCTGGGGCGTGAGCTCCTACGAGCAGTACTTC.

Here the CDR3 DNA reads TGTGCCAGCAGCGGGACAGAACAAGAGACCCAGTACTTC. Residues: CASSGTEQETQYF. This chain uses TRBV12-3 or TRBV12-4 with TRBJ2-5, with 7 bases lining up with TRBD1. This CDR3 has 13 amino acids. The junction had 3 bases not matched to a gene; V was cut back by 6 bases and J by 2 bases.